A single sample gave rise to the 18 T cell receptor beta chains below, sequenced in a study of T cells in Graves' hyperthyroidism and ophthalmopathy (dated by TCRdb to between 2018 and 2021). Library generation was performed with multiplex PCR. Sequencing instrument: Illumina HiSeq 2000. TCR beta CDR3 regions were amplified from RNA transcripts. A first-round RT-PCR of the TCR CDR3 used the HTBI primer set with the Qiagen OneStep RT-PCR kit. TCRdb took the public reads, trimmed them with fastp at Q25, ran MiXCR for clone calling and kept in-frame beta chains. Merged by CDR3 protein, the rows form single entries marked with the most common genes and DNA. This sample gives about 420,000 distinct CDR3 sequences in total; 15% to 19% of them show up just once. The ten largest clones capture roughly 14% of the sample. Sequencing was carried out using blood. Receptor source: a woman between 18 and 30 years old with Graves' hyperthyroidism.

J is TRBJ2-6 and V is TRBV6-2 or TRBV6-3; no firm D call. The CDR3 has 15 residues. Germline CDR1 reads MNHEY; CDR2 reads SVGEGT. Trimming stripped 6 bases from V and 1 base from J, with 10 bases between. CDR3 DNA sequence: TGTGCCAGCAGCCCCGACTGGTCTGGGGCCAACGTCCTGACTTTC. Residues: CASSPDWSGANVLTF.

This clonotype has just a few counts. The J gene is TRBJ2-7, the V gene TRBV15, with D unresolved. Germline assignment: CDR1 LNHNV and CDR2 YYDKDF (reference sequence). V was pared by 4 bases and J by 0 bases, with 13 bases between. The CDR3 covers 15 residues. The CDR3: CATSMGREGSYEQYF. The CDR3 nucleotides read TGTGCCACCAGCATGGGAAGAGAAGGCTCCTACGAGCAGTACTTC.

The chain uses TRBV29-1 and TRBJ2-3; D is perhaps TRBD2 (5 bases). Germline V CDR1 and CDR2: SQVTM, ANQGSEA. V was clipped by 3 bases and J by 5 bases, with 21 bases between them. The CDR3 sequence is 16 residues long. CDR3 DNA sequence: TGCAGCGTTGATAGGCCCCGGGATTCCCCAGGAGATACGCAGTATTTT. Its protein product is CSVDRPRDSPGDTQYF.

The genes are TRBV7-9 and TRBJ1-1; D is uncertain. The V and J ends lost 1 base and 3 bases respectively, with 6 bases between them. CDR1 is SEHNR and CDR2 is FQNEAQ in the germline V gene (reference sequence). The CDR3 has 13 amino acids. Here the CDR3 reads CASSLVRDTEAFF. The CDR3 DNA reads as TGTGCCAGCAGCTTAGTGCGGGACACTGAAGCTTTCTTT.

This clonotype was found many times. CDR3 nucleotides: TGTGCCAGCAGTTTAGGGTACCCGGGACTAGCGGGAAATGAGCAGTTCTTC. Protein sequence: CASSLGYPGLAGNEQFF. The gene calls are TRBV28 and TRBJ2-1; 13 nucleotides agree with TRBD2. Germline-derived CDR1 and CDR2 are MDHEN and SYDVKM. The CDR3 has 17 amino acids. The V and J ends lost 2 bases and 7 bases, in that order; junction bases with no gene match: 8.

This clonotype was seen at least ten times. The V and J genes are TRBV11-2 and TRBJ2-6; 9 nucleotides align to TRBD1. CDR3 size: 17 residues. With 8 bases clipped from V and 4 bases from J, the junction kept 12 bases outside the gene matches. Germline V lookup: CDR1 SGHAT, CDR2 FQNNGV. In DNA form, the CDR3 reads TGTGCCAGCTTTACGGGACAGGGACTATCCGGGGCCAACGTCCTGACTTTC. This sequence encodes CASFTGQGLSGANVLTF. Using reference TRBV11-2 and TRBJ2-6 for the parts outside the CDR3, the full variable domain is EAGVAQSPRYKIIEKRQSVAFWCNPISGHATLYWYQQILGQGPKLLIQFQNNGVVDDSQLPKDRFSAERLKGVDSTLKIQPAKLEDSAVYLCASFTGQGLSGANVLTFGAGSRLTVL.

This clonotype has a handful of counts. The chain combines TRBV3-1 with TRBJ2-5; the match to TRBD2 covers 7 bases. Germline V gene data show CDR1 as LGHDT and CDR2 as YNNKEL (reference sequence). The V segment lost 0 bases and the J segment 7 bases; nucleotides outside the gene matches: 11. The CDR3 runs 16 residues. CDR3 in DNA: TGTGCCAGCAGCCAAGAGCCAGGCTTGGGGGGGACGACCCAGTACTTC. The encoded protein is CASSQEPGLGGTTQYF.

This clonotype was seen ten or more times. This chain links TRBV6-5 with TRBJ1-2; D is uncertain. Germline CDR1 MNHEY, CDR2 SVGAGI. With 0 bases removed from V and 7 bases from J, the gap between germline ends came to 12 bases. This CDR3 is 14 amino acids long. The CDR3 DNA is TGTGCCAGCAGTTACTCGGATAGTCATCCTGGCTACACCTTC. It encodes CASSYSDSHPGYTF.

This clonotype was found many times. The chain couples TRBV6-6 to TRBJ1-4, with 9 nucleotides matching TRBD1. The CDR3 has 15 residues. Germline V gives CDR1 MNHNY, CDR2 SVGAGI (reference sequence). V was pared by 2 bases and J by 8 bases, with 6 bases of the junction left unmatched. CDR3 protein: CASSYGGQGGEKLFF. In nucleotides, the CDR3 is TGTGCCAGCAGTTACGGGGGACAGGGAGGGGAAAAACTGTTTTTT.

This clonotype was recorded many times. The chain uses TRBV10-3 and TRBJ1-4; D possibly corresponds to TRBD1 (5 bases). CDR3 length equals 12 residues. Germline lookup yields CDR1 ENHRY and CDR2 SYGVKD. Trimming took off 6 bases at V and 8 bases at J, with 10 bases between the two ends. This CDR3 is CAISQGSEKLFF. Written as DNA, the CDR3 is TGTGCCATCAGCCAGGGCTCGGAAAAACTGTTTTTT.

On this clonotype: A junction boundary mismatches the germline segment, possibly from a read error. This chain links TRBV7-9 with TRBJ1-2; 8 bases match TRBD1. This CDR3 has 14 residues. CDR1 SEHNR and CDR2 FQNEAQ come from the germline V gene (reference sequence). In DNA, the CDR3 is TGTGCCAGCAGCTTAGTTGGGACAGGCTATGGCTACGCCTTC. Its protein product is CASSLVGTGYGYAF.

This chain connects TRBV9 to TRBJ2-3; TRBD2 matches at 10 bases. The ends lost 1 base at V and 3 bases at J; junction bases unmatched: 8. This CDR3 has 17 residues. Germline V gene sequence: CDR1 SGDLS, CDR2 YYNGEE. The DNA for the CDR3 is TGTGCCAGCAGCGTACCTCTCAGCGGGGGGGCTACAGATACGCAGTATTTT. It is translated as CASSVPLSGGATDTQYF.

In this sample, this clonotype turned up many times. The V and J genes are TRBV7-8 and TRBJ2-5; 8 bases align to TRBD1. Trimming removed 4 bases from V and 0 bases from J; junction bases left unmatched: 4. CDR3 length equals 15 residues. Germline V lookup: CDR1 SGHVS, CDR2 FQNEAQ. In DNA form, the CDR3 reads TGTGCCAGCAGCTCAACGACAGGGGACCAAGAGACCCAGTACTTC. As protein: CASSSTTGDQETQYF.

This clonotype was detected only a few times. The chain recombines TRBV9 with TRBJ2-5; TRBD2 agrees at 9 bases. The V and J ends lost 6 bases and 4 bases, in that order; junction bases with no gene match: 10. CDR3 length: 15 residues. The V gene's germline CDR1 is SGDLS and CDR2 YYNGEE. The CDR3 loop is CASTSGAGGAETQYF. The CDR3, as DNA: TGTGCCAGCACCTCGGGAGCGGGGGGTGCAGAGACCCAGTACTTC.

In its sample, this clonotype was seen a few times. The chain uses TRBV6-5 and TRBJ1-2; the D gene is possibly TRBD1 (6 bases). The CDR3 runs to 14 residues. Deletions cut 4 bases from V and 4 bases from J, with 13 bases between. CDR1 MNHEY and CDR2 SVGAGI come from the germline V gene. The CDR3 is CASSSETGAYGYTF. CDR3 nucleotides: TGTGCCAGCAGTTCCGAGACAGGAGCCTATGGCTACACCTTC.

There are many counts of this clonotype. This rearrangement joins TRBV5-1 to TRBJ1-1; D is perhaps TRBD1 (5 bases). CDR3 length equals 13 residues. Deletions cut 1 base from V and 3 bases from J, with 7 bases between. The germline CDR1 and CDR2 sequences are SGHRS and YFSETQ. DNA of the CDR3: TGCGCCAGCAGCTTGTGGGACGACACTGAAGCTTTCTTT. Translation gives CASSLWDDTEAFF.

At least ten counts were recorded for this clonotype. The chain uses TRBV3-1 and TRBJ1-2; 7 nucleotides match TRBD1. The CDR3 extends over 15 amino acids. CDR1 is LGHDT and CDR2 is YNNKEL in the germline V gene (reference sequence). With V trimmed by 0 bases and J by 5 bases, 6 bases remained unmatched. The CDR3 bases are TGTGCCAGCAGCCAAGATGCGGGACAGTTTTATGGCTACACCTTC. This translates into CASSQDAGQFYGYTF.

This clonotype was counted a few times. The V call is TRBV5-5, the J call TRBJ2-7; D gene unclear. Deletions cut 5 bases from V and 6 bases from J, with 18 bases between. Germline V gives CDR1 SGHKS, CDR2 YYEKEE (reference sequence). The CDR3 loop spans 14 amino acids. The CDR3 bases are TGTGCCAGCAGTCCGATTTGGGGTTCTTTCGAGCAGTACTTC. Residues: CASSPIWGSFEQYF. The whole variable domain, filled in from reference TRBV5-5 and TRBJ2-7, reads DAGVTQSPTHLIKTRGQQVTLRCSPISGHKSVSWYQQVLGQGPQFIFQYYEKEERGRGNFPDRFSARQFPNYSSELNVNALLLGDSALYLCASSPIWGSFEQYFGPGTRLTVT.